The present TCR beta chain was sequenced within a study of blood T cell repertoires in COVID-19. There are 14 residues in the CDR3. The germline gives CDR1 MDHEN, CDR2 SYDVKM. Trimming removed 5 bases from V and 3 bases from J, with 10 bases in between. Original processing notes: Counts of nucleated cells, estimated from reference gene primer amplification, were obtained. Assay: immunoSEQ multiplex PCR; the TCRdb copy retains only in-frame clones and omits some. That table supplies the V and J calls and clone size; D and trimming were determined from the DNA. In the table there are under 150,000 clones, almost 85% of which are singletons.

This receptor was taken from a man aged 40-50 years with acute COVID-19. The rearrangement uses TRBV28 and TRBJ2-2; the D is unclear. Material for sequencing was PBMCs or T cells enriched from blood (not recorded which). The CDR3 region is CASSPRRDTGELFF. CDR3 coding DNA: TGTGCCAGCAGTCCGAGACGGGACACCGGGGAGCTGTTTTTT.